The text below deals with one T cell receptor beta chain. Participants were aged about 18 to 95 years, lived in 20 to 30 US areas, and enrolled virtually. Which cohort a participant joined came from the clinical history participants gave. The sample originates from a study of blood T cell repertoires in COVID-19. Per the original data handling: Nucleated cell number was recorded as an estimate derived from reference gene primer amplification. Produced via immunoSEQ multiplex PCR; TCRdb's table is partial and in-frame only. V and J calls and clone size follow that table, whereas D and trimming were derived from the DNA. Of 200,000 to 300,000 clones detected, about 87% appear once; the ten largest clones hold just over 2.5%. The CDR3 sequence is 13 residues long. Germline CDR1 is LGHDT and CDR2 is YNNKEL (reference sequence). V was cut by 5 bases and J by 7 bases, with 14 bases left in between.

The receptor's source is a woman aged 25 to 39 with acute COVID-19. J is TRBJ2-5 and V is TRBV3-1 (or the pseudogene TRBV3-2), with D possibly matching TRBD1 (6 bases). The sequencing sample was made of PBMCs or T cells enriched from blood (not recorded which). This CDR3 reads CASSSQGVGTQYF. The CDR3 DNA reads TGTGCCAGCAGCTCACAGGGTGTGGGGACCCAGTACTTC.